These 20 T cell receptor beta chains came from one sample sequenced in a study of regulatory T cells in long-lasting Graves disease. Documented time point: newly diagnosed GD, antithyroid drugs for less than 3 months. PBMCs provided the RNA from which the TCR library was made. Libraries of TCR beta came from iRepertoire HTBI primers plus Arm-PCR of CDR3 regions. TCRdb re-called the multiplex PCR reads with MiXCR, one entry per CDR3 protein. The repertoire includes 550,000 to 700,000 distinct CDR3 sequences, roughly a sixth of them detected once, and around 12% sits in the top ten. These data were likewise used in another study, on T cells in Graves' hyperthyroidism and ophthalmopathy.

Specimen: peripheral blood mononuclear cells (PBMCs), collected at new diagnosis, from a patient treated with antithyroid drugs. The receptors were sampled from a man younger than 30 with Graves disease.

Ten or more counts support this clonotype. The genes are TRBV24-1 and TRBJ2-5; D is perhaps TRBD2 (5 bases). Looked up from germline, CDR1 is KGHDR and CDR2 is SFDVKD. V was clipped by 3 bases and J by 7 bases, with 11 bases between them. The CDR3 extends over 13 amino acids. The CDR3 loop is CATSDGSLGTQYF. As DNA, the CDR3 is TGTGCCACCAGTGATGGGAGTTTGGGGACCCAGTACTTC.

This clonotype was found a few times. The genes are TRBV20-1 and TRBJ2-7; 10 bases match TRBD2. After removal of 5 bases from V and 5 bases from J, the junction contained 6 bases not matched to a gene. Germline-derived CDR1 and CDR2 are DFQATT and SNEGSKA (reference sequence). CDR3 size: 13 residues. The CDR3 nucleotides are TGCAGTGCTGCGACTAGCGGGTCGGACGAGCAGTACTTC. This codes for CSAATSGSDEQYF.

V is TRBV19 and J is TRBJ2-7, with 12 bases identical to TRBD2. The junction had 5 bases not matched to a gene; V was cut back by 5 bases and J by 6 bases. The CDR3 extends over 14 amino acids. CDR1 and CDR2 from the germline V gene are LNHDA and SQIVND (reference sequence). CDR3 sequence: CASSRTSGRFEQYF. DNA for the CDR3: TGTGCCAGTAGTCGCACTAGCGGGAGGTTCGAGCAGTACTTC.

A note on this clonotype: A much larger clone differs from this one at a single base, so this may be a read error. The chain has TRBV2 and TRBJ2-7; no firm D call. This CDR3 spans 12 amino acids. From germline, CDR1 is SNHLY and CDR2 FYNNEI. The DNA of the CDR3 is TGTTCCACCACGGCCGAGACGAGTGAGCAGTACTTC. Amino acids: CSTTAETSEQYF.

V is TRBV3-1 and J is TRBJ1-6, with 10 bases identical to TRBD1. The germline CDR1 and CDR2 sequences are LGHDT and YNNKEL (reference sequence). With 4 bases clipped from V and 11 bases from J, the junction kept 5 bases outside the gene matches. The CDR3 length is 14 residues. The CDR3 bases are TGTGCCAGCAGCCCTCGGGACAGGGGAACACCCCTCCACTTT. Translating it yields CASSPRDRGTPLHF.

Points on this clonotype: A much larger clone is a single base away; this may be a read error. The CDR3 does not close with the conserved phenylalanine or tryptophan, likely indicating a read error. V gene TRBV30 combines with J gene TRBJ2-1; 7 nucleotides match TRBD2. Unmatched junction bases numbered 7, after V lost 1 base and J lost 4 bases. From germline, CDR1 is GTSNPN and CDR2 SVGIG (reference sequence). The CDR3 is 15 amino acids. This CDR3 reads CAWSAASGNYNEQFL. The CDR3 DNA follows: TGTGCCTGGAGTGCCGCTAGCGGAAATTACAATGAGCAGTTCCTC.

The CDR3 sequence is CASSEAGTGVSPLHF. The CDR3 nucleotides read TGTGCCAGCAGTGAAGCAGGGACAGGGGTTTCACCCCTCCACTTT. The chain employs TRBV6-1 and TRBJ1-6; 10 bases agree with TRBD1. The V gene end was trimmed by 0 bases and the J gene end by 9 bases; junction bases not matched to a gene: 2. This CDR3 has 15 residues. Per the germline V gene, CDR1 is MNHNS and CDR2 is SASEGT.

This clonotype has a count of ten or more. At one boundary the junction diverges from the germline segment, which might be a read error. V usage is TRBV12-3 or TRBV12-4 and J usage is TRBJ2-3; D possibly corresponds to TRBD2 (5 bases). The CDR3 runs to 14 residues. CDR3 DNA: TGTGCCAGCAGTTTAGCGCTGGGTGGTGGCCGGGATAATTTT. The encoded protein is CASSLALGGGRDNF.

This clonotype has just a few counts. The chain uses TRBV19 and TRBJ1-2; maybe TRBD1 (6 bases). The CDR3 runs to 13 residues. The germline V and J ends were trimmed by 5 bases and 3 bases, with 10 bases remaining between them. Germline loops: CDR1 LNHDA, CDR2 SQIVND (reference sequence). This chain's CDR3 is CASSPGAHYGYTF. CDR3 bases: TGTGCCAGTAGTCCAGGGGCCCACTATGGCTACACCTTC.

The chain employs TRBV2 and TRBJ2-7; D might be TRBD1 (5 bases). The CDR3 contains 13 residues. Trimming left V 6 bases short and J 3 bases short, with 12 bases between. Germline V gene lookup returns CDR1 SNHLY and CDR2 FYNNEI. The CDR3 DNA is TGTGCCAGCAGGCAGGGTGTTGGCTACGAGCAGTACTTC. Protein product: CASRQGVGYEQYF.

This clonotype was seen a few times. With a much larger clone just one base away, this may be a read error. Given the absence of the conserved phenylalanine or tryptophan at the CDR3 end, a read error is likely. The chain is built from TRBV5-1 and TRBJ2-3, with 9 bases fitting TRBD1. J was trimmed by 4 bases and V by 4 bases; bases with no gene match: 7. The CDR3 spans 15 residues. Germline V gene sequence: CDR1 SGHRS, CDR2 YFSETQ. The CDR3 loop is CASSTGGYNADTQYS. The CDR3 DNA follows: TGCGCCAGCAGCACAGGGGGCTATAATGCAGATACGCAGTATTCT.

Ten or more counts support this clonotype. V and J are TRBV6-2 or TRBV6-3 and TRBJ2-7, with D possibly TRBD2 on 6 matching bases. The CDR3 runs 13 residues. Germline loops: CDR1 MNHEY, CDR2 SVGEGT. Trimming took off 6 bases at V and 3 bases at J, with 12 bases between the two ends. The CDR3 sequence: CASRPGLDYEQYF. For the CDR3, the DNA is TGTGCCAGCAGACCGGGACTTGACTACGAGCAGTACTTC.

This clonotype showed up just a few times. The CDR3 DNA reads TGTGCCAGCAGCCCTTTTCTAGCGGGGGAAGAGACCCAGTACTTC. This translates into CASSPFLAGEETQYF. The gene calls are TRBV7-9 and TRBJ2-5, with TRBD2 matching over 10 bases. This CDR3 is 15 amino acids long. From germline, CDR1 is SEHNR and CDR2 FQNEAQ (reference sequence). V gave up 5 bases and J gave up 3 bases; unmatched junction bases: 6.

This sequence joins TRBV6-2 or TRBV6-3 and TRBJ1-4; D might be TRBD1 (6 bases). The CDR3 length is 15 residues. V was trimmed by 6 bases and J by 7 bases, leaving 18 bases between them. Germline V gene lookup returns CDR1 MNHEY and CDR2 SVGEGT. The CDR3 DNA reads TGTGCCAGCAGGCTCAGCCTGGGCAGGGGTGAAAAACTGTTTTTT. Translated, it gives CASRLSLGRGEKLFF.

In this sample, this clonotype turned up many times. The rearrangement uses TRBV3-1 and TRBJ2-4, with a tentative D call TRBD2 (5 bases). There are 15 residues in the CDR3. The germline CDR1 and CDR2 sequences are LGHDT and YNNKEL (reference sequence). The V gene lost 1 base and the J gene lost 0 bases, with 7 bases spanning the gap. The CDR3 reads CASSQVGLAKNIQYF. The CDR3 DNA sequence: TGTGCCAGCAGCCAAGTCGGACTAGCCAAAAACATTCAGTACTTC.

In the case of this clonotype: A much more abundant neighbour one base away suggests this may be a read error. This chain's CDR3 is CSATRRGETQYF. The DNA of the CDR3 is TGCAGTGCTACCAGACGGGGGGAGACCCAGTACTTC. The chain couples TRBV20-1 to TRBJ2-5, with D perhaps TRBD2 (6 bases). Germline V gives CDR1 DFQATT, CDR2 SNEGSKA (reference sequence). V was cut by 4 bases and J by 5 bases, with 11 bases left in between. The CDR3 runs 12 residues.

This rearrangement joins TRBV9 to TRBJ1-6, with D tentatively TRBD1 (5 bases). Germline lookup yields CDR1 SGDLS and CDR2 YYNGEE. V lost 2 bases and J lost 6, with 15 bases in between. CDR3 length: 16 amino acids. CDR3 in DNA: TGTGCCAGCAGCGTCAGCTCGGACACTCTTAATTCACCCCTCCACTTT. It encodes CASSVSSDTLNSPLHF. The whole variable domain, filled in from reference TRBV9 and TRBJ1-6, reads DSGVTQTPKHLITATGQRVTLRCSPRSGDLSVYWYQQSLDQGLQFLIQYYNGEERAKGNILERFSAQQFPDLHSELNLSSLELGDSALYFCASSVSSDTLNSPLHFGNGTRLTVT.

The CDR3 nucleotides are TGTGCCAGCAGCGCCGAGTTCATTGAGCAGTTCTTC. It codes for CASSAEFIEQFF. The chain uses TRBV5-6 and TRBJ2-1; D gene unclear. Germline V CDR1 and CDR2: SGHDT, YYEEEE. V gave up 4 bases and J gave up 9 bases, with 11 bases separating them. CDR3 length: 12 amino acids.

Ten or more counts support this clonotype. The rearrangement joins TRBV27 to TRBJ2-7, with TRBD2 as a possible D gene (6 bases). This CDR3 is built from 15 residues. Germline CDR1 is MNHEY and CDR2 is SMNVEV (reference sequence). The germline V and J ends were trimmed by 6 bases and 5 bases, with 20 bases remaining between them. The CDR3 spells CASSEGLLPGHEQYF. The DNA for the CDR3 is TGTGCCAGCAGCGAGGGACTTTTACCGGGACACGAGCAGTACTTC.

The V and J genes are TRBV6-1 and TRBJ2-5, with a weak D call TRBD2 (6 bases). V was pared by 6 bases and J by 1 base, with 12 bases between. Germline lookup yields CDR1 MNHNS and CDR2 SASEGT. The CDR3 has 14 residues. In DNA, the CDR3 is TGTGCCAGCAGCCGCGGACTAACCCAAGAGACCCAGTACTTC. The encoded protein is CASSRGLTQETQYF.